A single TCR beta chain is shown here with its context. Antigen: not known. The data derive from a study of CD8+ T cells in alopecia areata. This CDR3 is built from 20 residues. The V end was cut by 0 bases, the J end by 1 base, with 25 bases between. CDR1 is SGHRS and CDR2 is YFSETQ in the germline V gene. Extraction and reverse transcription of RNA yielded cDNA as the sequencing template. Sequenced by immunoSEQ multiplex PCR; TCRdb stores in-frame clones only, minus some. The sample holds 65,000 to 90,000 clones, roughly 51% seen once. Broader study findings: Lesional scalp, notably in alopecia totalis/universalis, had clonality above that of normal scalp. Patients shared TCRs less clearly than mice did, possibly owing to HLA.

Researchers picked out CD4+ and CD8+ T cells from PBMCs by sorting. The sequence came from a human donor with alopecia areata. Sequences were obtained from NKG2D-high CD8+ T cells sorted from blood. This chain uses TRBV5-1 with TRBJ1-1; D remains ambiguous. Here the CDR3 DNA reads TGCGCCAGCAGCTTGGTGTGGTTCAGGATCGTTTTTGTTTGGAACACTGAAGCTTTCTTT. Encoded protein: CASSLVWFRIVFVWNTEAFF.